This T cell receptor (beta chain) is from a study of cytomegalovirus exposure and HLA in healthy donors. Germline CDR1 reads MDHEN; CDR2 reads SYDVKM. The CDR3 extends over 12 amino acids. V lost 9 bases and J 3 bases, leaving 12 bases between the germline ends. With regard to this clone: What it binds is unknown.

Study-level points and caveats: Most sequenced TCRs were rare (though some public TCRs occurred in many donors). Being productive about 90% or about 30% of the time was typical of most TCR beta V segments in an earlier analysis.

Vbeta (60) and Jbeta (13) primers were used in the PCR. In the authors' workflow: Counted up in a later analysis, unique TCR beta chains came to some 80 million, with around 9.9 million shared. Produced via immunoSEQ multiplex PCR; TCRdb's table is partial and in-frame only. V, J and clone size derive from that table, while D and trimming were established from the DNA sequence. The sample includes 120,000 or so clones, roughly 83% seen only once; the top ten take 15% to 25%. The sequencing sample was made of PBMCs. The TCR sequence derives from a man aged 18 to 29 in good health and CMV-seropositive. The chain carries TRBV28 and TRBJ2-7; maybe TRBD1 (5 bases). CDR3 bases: TGTGCCAGTAGATCTCAGGGCTACGAGCAGTACTTC. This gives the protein CASRSQGYEQYF.